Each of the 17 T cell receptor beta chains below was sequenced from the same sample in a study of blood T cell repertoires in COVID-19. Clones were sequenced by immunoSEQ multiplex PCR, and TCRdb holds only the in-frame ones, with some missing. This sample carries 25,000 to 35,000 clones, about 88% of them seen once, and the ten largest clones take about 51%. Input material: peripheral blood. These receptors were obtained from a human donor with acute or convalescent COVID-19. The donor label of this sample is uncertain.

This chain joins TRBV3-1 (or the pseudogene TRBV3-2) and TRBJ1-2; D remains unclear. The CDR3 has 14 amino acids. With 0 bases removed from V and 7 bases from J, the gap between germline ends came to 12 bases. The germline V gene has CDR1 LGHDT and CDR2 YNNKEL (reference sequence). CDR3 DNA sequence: TGTGCCAGCAGCCAAGATGCCGGGGTCTCTGGCTACACCTTC. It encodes CASSQDAGVSGYTF.

In nucleotides, the CDR3 is TGTGCCAGCAGCCAAGTAGGCAGGGGGTCTGGAAACACCATATATTTT. Translation gives CASSQVGRGSGNTIYF. This chain connects TRBV4-2 to TRBJ1-3, with 7 nucleotides matching TRBD1. The V and J ends lost 1 base and 1 base, in that order; junction bases with no gene match: 4. This CDR3 is built from 16 residues. Germline CDR1 LGHNA, CDR2 YNFKEQ.

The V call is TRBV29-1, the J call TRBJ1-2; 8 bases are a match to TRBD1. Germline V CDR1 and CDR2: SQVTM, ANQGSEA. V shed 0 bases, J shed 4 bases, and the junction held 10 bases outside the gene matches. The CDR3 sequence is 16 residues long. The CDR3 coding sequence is TGCAGCGTTGAAGAATGGTTGCCAGGGGGCTTCTATGGCTACACCTTC. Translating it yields CSVEEWLPGGFYGYTF.

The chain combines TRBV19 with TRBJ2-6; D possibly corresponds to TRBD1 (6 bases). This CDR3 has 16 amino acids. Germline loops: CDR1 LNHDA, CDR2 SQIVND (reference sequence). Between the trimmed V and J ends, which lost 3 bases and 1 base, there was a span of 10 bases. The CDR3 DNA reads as TGTGCCAGTAGTATGGAACAGGGTTCTGGGGCCAACGTCCTGACTTTC. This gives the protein CASSMEQGSGANVLTF.

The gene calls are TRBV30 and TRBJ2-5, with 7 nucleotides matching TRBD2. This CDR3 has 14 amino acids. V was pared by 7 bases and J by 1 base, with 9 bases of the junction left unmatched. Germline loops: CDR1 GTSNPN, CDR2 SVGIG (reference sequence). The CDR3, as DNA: TGTGCCTTAGCGGGTCCTAGGACCCAAGAGACCCAGTACTTC. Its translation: CALAGPRTQETQYF.

The chain's CDR3 is CSTRETGELFF. The CDR3 nucleotides are TGCAGCACGAGGGAGACTGGGGAACTGTTTTTT. The rearrangement joins TRBV29-1 to TRBJ1-4; D remains ambiguous. V was shortened by 8 bases and J by 12 bases, with 16 bases between the two germline ends. CDR1 is SQVTM and CDR2 is ANQGSEA in the germline V gene. There are 11 residues in the CDR3.

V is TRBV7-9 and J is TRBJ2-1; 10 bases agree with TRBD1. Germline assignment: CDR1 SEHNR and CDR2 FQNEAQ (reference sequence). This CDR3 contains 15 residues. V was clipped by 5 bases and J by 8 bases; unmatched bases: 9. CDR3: CASSRDRGQWHEQFF. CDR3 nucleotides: TGTGCCAGCAGCCGAGACAGGGGGCAGTGGCATGAGCAGTTCTTC.

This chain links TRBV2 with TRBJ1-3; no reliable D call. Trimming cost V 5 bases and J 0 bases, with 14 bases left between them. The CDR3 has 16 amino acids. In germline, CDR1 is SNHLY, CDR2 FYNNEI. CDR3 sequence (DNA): TGTGCCAGCAGTCAACAGAGCCAAATCTCTGGAAACACCATATATTTT. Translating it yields CASSQQSQISGNTIYF. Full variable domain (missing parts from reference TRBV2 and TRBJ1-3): EPEVTQTPSHQVTQMGQEVILRCVPISNHLYFYWYRQILGQKVEFLVSFYNNEISEKSEIFDDQFSVERPDGSNFTLKIRSTKLEDSAMYFCASSQQSQISGNTIYFGEGSWLTVV.

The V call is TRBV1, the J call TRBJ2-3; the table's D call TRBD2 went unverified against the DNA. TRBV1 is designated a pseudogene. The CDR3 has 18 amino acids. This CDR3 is CTSSQQNSGTRPTDTQYF. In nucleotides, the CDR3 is TGCACCAGCAGCCAGCAAAACTCCGGGACTAGACCCACAGATACGCAGTATTTT.

In DNA form, the CDR3 reads TGTGCCAGCAGCTTGGCGGGACAGGGGGAAGAGACCCAGTACTTC. Amino acids: CASSLAGQGEETQYF. V is TRBV7-2 and J is TRBJ2-5; TRBD1 matches 11 bases. V lost 3 bases, J lost 3 bases, and 3 bases stayed unmatched. Germline loops: CDR1 SGHTA, CDR2 FQGNSA. CDR3 length equals 15 residues.

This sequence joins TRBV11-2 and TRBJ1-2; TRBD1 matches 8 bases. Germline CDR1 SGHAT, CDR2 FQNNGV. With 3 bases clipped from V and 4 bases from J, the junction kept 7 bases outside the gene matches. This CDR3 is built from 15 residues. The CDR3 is CASSLTGVGFYGYTF. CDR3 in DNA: TGTGCCAGCAGCTTGACAGGGGTGGGGTTCTATGGCTACACCTTC. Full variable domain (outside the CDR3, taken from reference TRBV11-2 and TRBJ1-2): EAGVAQSPRYKIIEKRQSVAFWCNPISGHATLYWYQQILGQGPKLLIQFQNNGVVDDSQLPKDRFSAERLKGVDSTLKIQPAKLEDSAVYLCASSLTGVGFYGYTFGSGTRLTVV.

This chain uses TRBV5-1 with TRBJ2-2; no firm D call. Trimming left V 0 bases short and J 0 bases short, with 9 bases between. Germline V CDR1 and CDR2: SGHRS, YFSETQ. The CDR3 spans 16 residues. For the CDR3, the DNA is TGCGCCAGCAGCTTGGGTCACAGAACGAACACCGGGGAGCTGTTTTTT. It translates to CASSLGHRTNTGELFF.

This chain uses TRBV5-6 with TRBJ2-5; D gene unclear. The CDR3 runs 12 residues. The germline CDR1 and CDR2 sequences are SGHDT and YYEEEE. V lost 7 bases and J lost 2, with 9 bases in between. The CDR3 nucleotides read TGTGCCAGCGCGGCCGGGCAAGAGACCCAGTACTTC. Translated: CASAAGQETQYF. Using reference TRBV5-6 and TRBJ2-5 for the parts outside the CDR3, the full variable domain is DAGVTQSPTHLIKTRGQQVTLRCSPKSGHDTVSWYQQALGQGPQFIFQYYEEEERQRGNFPDRFSGHQFPNYSSELNVNALLLGDSALYLCASAAGQETQYFGPGTRLLVL.

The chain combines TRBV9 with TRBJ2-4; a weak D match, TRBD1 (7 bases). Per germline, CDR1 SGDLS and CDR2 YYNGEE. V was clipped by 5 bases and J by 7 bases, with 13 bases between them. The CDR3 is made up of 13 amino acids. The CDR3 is CASSEQGGNIQYF. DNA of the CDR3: TGTGCCAGCAGTGAGCAGGGGGGCAACATTCAGTACTTC.

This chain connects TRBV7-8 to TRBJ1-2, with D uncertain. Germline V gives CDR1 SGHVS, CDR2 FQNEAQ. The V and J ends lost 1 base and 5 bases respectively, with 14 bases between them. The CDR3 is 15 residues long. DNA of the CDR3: TGTGCCAGCAGCTTAGGTCATGGCATTCAATATGGCTACACCTTC. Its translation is CASSLGHGIQYGYTF.

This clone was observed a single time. The CDR3 spells CASSLGSGRVEGQYF. The CDR3 region has the DNA TGTGCCAGCAGCTTGGGTAGCGGGAGGGTTGAGGGGCAGTACTTC. V usage is TRBV5-4 and J usage is TRBJ2-7, with 11 bases fitting TRBD2. The CDR3 extends over 15 amino acids. With V trimmed by 0 bases and J by 9 bases, 8 bases remained unmatched. Germline CDR1 and CDR2: SGHNT and YYREEE (reference sequence).

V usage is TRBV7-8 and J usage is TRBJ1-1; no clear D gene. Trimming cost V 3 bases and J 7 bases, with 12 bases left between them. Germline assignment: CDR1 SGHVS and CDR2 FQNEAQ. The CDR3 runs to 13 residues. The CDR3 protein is CASSFPPRVEAFF. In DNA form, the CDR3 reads TGTGCCAGCAGCTTCCCCCCCCGAGTTGAAGCTTTCTTT.